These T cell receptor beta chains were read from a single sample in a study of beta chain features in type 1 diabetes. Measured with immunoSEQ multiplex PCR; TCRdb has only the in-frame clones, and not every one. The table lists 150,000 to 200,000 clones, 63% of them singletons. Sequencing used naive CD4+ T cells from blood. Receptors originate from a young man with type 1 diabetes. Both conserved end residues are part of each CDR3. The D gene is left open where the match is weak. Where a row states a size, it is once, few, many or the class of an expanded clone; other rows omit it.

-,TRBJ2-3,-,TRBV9,CASSGGTDPLHTDTQYF,TGTGCCAGCAGCGGAGGGACGGACCCCCTTCACACAGATACGCAGTATTTT
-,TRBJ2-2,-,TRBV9,CASSVGPQGTGELFF,TGTGCCAGCAGCGTAGGCCCGCAGGGGACCGGGGAGCTGTTTTTT
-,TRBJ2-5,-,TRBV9,CASSVTPDGTQYF,TGTGCCAGCAGCGTAACCCCGGACGGGACCCAGTACTTC
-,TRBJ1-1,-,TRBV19,CASNGFNTEAFF,TGTGCCAGTAATGGCTTCAACACTGAAGCTTTCTTT
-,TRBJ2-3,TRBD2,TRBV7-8,CASSSHSGGARADTQYF,TGTGCCAGCAGCTCGCATAGCGGGGGGGCAAGGGCGGATACGCAGTATTTT
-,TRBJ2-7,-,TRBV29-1,CSVDVQGIHEQYF,TGCAGCGTTGACGTCCAGGGAATCCACGAGCAGTACTTC
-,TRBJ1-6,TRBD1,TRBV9,CASSAWDRVDSPLHF,TGTGCCAGCAGCGCGTGGGACAGGGTGGATTCACCCCTCCACTTT
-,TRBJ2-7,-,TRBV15,CATSRDRVSYEQYF,TGTGCCACCAGCAGAGACAGGGTCTCCTACGAGCAGTACTTC
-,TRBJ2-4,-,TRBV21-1,CASSKGRDRGAKNIQYF,TGTGCCAGCAGCAAAGGGCGGGATCGGGGCGCCAAAAACATTCAGTACTTC
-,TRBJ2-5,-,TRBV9,CASSLAGIYLETQYF,TGTGCCAGCAGCCTTGCAGGGATTTATTTGGAGACCCAGTACTTC
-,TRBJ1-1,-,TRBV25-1,CASSYGVENTEAFF,TGTGCCAGCAGTTACGGGGTTGAGAACACTGAAGCTTTCTTT
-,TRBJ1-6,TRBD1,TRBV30,CAWSPSGTGTYNSPLHF,TGTGCCTGGAGTCCCAGCGGGACAGGAACCTATAATTCACCCCTCCACTTT
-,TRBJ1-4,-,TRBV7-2,CASSQGPPEKLFF,TGTGCCAGCAGCCAGGGACCTCCCGAAAAACTGTTTTTT
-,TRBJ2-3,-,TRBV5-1,CASSPGGLATDTQYF,TGCGCCAGCAGCCCCGGGGGACTCGCCACAGATACGCAGTATTTT
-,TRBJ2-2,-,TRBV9,CASSVGVGHITGELFF,TGTGCCAGCAGCGTAGGAGTGGGACACATCACCGGGGAGCTGTTTTTT
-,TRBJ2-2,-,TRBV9,CASSVRSGQSNTGELFF,TGTGCCAGCAGCGTAAGGAGTGGACAGTCGAACACCGGGGAGCTGTTTTTT
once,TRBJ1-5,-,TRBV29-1,CSVEERTGQPQHF,TGCAGCGTTGAAGAGAGGACGGGGCAGCCCCAGCATTTT
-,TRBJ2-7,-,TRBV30,CAWAQGQQYF,TGTGCCTGGGCGCAGGGGCAGCAGTACTTC
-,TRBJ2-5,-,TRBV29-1,CSVEVVRAPETQYF,TGCAGCGTTGAAGTTGTCAGGGCGCCAGAGACCCAGTACTTC
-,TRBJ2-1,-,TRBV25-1,CASSVPEGSSYNEQFF,TGTGCCAGCAGTGTGCCAGAGGGAAGCTCCTACAATGAGCAGTTCTTC
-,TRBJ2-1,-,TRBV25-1,CARLNPRSSYNEQFF,TGTGCCAGGCTCAACCCTCGAAGCTCCTACAATGAGCAGTTCTTC
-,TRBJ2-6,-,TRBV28,CASSLGSGSGANVLTF,TGTGCCAGCAGTTTGGGCAGTGGATCTGGGGCCAACGTCCTGACTTTC
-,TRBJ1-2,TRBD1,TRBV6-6,CASTAGQGYGYTF,TGTGCCAGCACCGCAGGACAGGGATATGGCTACACCTTC
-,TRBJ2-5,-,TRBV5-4,CASSLGQFQETQYF,TGTGCCAGCAGCTTGGGACAGTTCCAAGAGACCCAGTACTTC
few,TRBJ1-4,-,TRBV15,CATSRENRNEKLFF,TGTGCCACCAGCAGAGAGAACCGAAATGAAAAACTGTTTTTT
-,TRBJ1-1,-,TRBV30,CACSPLSTEAFF,TGTGCCTGCTCCCCGTTATCCACTGAAGCTTTCTTT
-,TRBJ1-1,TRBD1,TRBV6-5,CASRQTDRGNTEAFF,TGTGCCAGCAGACAAACCGACAGGGGGAACACTGAAGCTTTCTTT
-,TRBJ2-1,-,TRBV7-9,CASSLQLRGEQFF,TGTGCCAGCAGCCTACAGCTTCGGGGTGAGCAGTTCTTC
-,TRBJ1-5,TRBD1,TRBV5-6,CASSFTGGHQPQHF,TGTGCCAGCAGCTTTACAGGGGGCCATCAGCCCCAGCATTTT
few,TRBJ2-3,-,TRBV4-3,CASSPFMGSTDTQYF,TGCGCCAGCAGCCCCTTTATGGGAAGCACAGATACGCAGTATTTT
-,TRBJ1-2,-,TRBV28,CASSSGQPLNYGYTF,TGTGCCAGCAGTTCTGGACAGCCATTAAACTATGGCTACACCTTC
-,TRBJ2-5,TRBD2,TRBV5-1,CASSFGLADQETQYF,TGCGCCAGCAGCTTTGGACTAGCGGACCAAGAGACCCAGTACTTC
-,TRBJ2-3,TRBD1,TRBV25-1,CASSEAQGADTQYF,TGTGCCAGCAGTGAAGCACAGGGGGCAGATACGCAGTATTTT
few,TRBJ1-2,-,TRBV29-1,CSVVKGEPYGYTF,TGCAGCGTTGTGAAGGGGGAACCCTATGGCTACACCTTC
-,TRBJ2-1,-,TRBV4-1,CASSQADRHNEQFF,TGCGCCAGCAGCCAAGCCGACCGTCACAATGAGCAGTTCTTC
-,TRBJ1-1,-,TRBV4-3,CASSQEYSFNTEAFF,TGCGCCAGCAGCCAAGAATACTCGTTCAACACTGAAGCTTTCTTT
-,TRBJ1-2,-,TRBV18,CASSPYDTGYGYTF,TGTGCCAGCTCACCTTACGACACAGGCTATGGCTACACCTTC
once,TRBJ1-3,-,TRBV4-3,CASSQDPVGRGDTIYF,TGCGCCAGCAGCCAAGATCCTGTGGGACGGGGGGACACCATATATTTT
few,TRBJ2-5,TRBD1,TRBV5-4,CASSFGTGRETQYF,TGTGCCAGCAGCTTTGGGACAGGGAGGGAGACCCAGTACTTC
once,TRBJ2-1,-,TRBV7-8,CASSLGYHYNEQFF,TGTGCCAGCAGCTTAGGATACCACTACAATGAGCAGTTCTTC
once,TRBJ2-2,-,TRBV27,CASRRSEGRGNTGELFF,TGTGCCAGCAGAAGGAGTGAAGGCAGGGGAAACACCGGGGAGCTGTTTTTT
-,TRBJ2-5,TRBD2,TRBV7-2,CASSPRTSGGAQETQYF,TGTGCCAGCAGCCCTCGGACTAGCGGGGGGGCCCAAGAGACCCAGTACTTC
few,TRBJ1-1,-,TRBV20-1,CSAFQATIAFF,TGCAGTGCCTTTCAGGCCACTATTGCTTTCTTT
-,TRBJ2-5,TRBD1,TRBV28,CASSSGQDFQETQYF,TGTGCCAGCAGTTCTGGACAGGACTTCCAAGAGACCCAGTACTTC
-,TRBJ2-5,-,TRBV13,CASSLNRETQYF,TGTGCCAGCAGCTTAAACCGAGAGACCCAGTACTTC
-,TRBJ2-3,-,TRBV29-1,CSAPTWTDTQYF,TGCAGCGCTCCCACCTGGACAGATACGCAGTATTTT
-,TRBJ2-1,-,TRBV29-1,CSGAGTYNEQFF,TGCAGCGGCGCCGGGACTTACAATGAGCAGTTCTTC
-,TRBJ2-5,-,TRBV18,CASSWTAQETQYF,TGTGCCAGCTCTTGGACAGCCCAAGAGACCCAGTACTTC
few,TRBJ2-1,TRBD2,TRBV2,CASSDTSGSNEQFF,TGTGCCAGCAGCGACACTAGCGGCAGCAATGAGCAGTTCTTC
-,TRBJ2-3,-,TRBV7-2,CASSPYTDTQYF,TGTGCCAGCAGCCCCTACACAGATACGCAGTATTTT
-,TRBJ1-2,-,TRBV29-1,CSVPGGIAYGYTF,TGCAGCGTTCCAGGAGGGATTGCCTATGGCTACACCTTC
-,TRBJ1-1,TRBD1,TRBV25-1,CASRGQGMGTEAFF,TGTGCCAGCAGGGGACAGGGCATGGGCACTGAAGCTTTCTTT
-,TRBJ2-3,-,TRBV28,CASSSGQHTDTQYF,TGTGCCAGCAGTTCCGGACAGCACACAGATACGCAGTATTTT
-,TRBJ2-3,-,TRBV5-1,CASSADVRSDTQYF,TGCGCCAGCAGCGCGGACGTCCGATCGGATACGCAGTATTTT
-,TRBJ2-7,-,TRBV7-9,CASSAQGEQYF,TGTGCCAGCAGCGCTCAGGGCGAGCAGTACTTC
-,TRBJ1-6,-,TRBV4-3,CASSQDRWSENSPLHF,TGCGCCAGCAGCCAAGATCGATGGAGTGAGAATTCACCCCTCCACTTT
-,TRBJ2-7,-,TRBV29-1,CSVELITYEQYF,TGCAGCGTTGAACTGATTACCTACGAGCAGTACTTC
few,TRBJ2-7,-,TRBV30,CARRTRWEQYF,TGTGCCCGAAGGACACGATGGGAGCAGTACTTC
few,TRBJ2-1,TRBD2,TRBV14,CASSQVAGVTINEQFF,TGTGCCAGCAGCCAAGTGGCGGGGGTTACCATCAATGAGCAGTTCTTC